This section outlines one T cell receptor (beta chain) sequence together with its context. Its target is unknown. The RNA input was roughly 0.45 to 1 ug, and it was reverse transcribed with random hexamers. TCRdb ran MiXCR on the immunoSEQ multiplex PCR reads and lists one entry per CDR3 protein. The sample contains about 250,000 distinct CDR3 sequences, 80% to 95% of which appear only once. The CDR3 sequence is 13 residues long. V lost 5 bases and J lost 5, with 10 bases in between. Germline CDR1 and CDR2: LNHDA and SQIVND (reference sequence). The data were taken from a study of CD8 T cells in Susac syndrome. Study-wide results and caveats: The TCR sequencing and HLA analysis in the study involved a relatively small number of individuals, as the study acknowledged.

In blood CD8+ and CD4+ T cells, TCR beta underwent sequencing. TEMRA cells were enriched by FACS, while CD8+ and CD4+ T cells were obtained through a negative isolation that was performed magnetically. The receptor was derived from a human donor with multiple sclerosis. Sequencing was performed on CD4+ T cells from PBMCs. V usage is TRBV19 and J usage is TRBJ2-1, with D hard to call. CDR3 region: CASSRTRDNEQFF. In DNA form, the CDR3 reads TGTGCCAGTAGTCGAACAAGGGACAATGAGCAGTTCTTC.